The source of this T cell receptor (beta chain) is a study of T cell responses to AZD1222 COVID-19 vaccine. Notes on the study in general: Once two AZD1222 doses were given, Spike-specific TCR breadth and depth went up.

The CDR3 covers 14 residues. The ends were cut back, 4 bases at V and 11 bases at J, with 20 bases in the middle. Germline assignment: CDR1 SGHVS and CDR2 FNYEAQ. TCRdb's copy holds only in-frame clones and misses some; the assay was immunoSEQ multiplex PCR. Altogether 130,000 to 150,000 clones are present, roughly 90% being singletons, with the ten largest covering about 5.4%. Concerning this clone itself: The antigen remains undetermined.

Sequencing was performed on peripheral blood, taken 28 days after the second dose of the MenACWY control vaccine. The origin of this receptor is an adult who received the MenACWY meningococcal vaccine as a control. This sequence joins TRBV7-6 and TRBJ1-1; D is unresolved. The CDR3 DNA is TGTGCCAGCAGCTCCCTTCAATCGGGAACATGGGCTTTCTTT. This encodes CASSSLQSGTWAFF.